This T cell receptor beta chain comes out of a study of OX40 agonist ivuxolimab in advanced cancers. TCRdb keeps only in-frame clones here, not all; method: immunoSEQ multiplex PCR. The profile shows approximately 20,000 clones, about four fifths of them singletons. This clone has only one observation. This CDR3 is 13 amino acids long. Germline V gives CDR1 MRHNA, CDR2 SNTAGT. Trimming cost V 4 bases and J 7 bases; bases outside gene matches: 3. This chain uses TRBV6-4 with TRBJ2-1, with TRBD2 matching 8 bases. The specimen was CD4+ or CD8+ T cells sorted from blood, collected in a trial of the OX40 agonist ivuxolimab. This clonotype originated in an adult with an advanced solid tumor such as melanoma, head and neck, liver or kidney cancer. The CDR3, as DNA: TGTGCCAGCAGTGCCGGGACTAGAAATGAGCAGTTCTTC. Translation gives CASSAGTRNEQFF.